These 28 T cell receptor beta chains share one sample of origin, sequenced in a study of T cell clones after liver transplantation. Clones were read by immunoSEQ multiplex PCR, and TCRdb kept only the in-frame ones, dropping some. The data show some 120,000 clones, less than 95% seen once. Sequencing was performed on CD4+ T cells from blood, taken 12 months after liver transplant. Every receptor here comes from a human patient who received a liver transplant. Part of the T cells may come from the graft donor.

CDR3 bases: TGTGCCAGTAGTATTAGCCAGTTCCTTTCCCCCTTACCTGGGGCCAACGTCCTGACTTTC. It encodes CASSISQFLSPLPGANVLTF. This chain links TRBV19 with TRBJ2-6; D ambiguous. The CDR3 is made up of 20 amino acids. Germline values: CDR1 LNHDA, CDR2 SQIVND (reference sequence). V shed 3 bases and J shed 2 bases, with 23 bases lying between them.

CDR3 nucleotide sequence: TGTGCCATCAGTGCGGACAGGACTCTTTATAGCAATCAGCCCCAGCATTTT. Translation: CAISADRTLYSNQPQHF. The chain combines TRBV10-3 with TRBJ1-5, with 7 bases identical to TRBD1. V was clipped by 4 bases and J by 0 bases; unmatched bases: 9. The CDR3 loop spans 17 amino acids. Germline CDR1 is ENHRY and CDR2 is SYGVKD.

The chain joins TRBV5-6 to TRBJ2-3; D is unresolved. Germline CDR1 and CDR2: SGHDT and YYEEEE. The CDR3 length is 16 residues. The germline V and J ends were trimmed by 6 bases and 2 bases, with 19 bases remaining between them. Written as DNA, the CDR3 is TGTGCCAGCACCGACGCCCCTACGCGTAACACAGATACGCAGTATTTT. Amino acid sequence: CASTDAPTRNTDTQYF.

This clone was seen just once. The chain recombines TRBV7-2 with TRBJ2-1; TRBD1 matches 9 bases. Germline V lookup: CDR1 SGHTA, CDR2 FQGNSA. The CDR3 sequence is 18 residues long. The junction had 9 bases not matched to a gene; V was cut back by 1 base and J by 2 bases. The CDR3 nucleotides are TGTGCCAGCAGCTTAGTAGGGACAGGGAAGTCAACCTACAATGAGCAGTTCTTC. Residues: CASSLVGTGKSTYNEQFF. The full variable domain, rest sourced from reference TRBV7-2 and TRBJ2-1, is GAGVSQSPSNKVTEKGKDVELRCDPISGHTALYWYRQSLGQGLEFLIYFQGNSAPDKSGLPSDRFSAERTGGSVSTLTIQRTQQEDSAVYLCASSLVGTGKSTYNEQFFGPGTRLTVL.

J is TRBJ1-2 and V is TRBV28, with TRBD1 matching over 7 bases. Germline V CDR1 and CDR2: MDHEN, SYDVKM. The V segment lost 6 bases and the J segment 4 bases; nucleotides outside the gene matches: 5. CDR3 length: 13 amino acids. For the CDR3, the DNA is TGTGCCAGCAGACCGACAGGGAGCTATGGCTACACCTTC. Translating gives CASRPTGSYGYTF.

This chain joins TRBV7-9 and TRBJ2-7, with TRBD1 identical over 7 bases. This CDR3 region has 12 residues. The V gene's germline CDR1 is SEHNR and CDR2 FQNEAQ (reference sequence). J was trimmed by 4 bases and V by 4 bases; bases with no gene match: 1. The CDR3 DNA reads TGTGCCAGCAGCTCCAGGGGGTACGAGCAGTACTTC. Protein product: CASSSRGYEQYF.

J is TRBJ2-3 and V is TRBV20-1; D is uncertain. There are 11 residues in the CDR3. V lost 6 bases and J lost 0, with 4 bases in between. Looked up from germline, CDR1 is DFQATT and CDR2 is SNEGSKA (reference sequence). CDR3 bases: TGCAGTGCCCAAAGCACAGATACGCAGTATTTT. This gives the protein CSAQSTDTQYF.

The chain links TRBV28 to TRBJ2-2; D is unclear. CDR1 is MDHEN, CDR2 SYDVKM, per germline. The CDR3 runs to 12 residues. Trimming took off 8 bases at V and 9 bases at J, with 13 bases between the two ends. CDR3 bases: TGTGCCAGCGACAACGGGCACCGGGAGCTGTTTTTT. Translating gives CASDNGHRELFF.

The V and J genes are TRBV2 and TRBJ1-1; the match to TRBD1 covers 7 bases. The CDR3 spans 15 residues. Per germline, CDR1 SNHLY and CDR2 FYNNEI. Trimming removed 0 bases from V and 4 bases from J; junction bases left unmatched: 5. The CDR3 sequence is CASSEARGGLTEAFF. The CDR3 nucleotides are TGTGCCAGCAGTGAAGCGCGAGGGGGCCTCACTGAAGCTTTCTTT.

This clone was observed a handful of times. This CDR3 reads CASSGPGTATF. In DNA form, the CDR3 reads TGTGCCAGCAGCGGACCCGGGACCGCCACCTTC. The rearrangement joins TRBV9 to TRBJ1-2; D perhaps matches TRBD1 (5 bases). The CDR3 extends over 11 amino acids. Trimming removed 3 bases at V and 13 bases at J, with 13 bases between. CDR1 is SGDLS, CDR2 YYNGEE, per germline.

This chain joins TRBV30 and TRBJ2-7; a possible D gene is TRBD1 (5 bases). Germline V gene sequence: CDR1 GTSNPN, CDR2 SVGIG (reference sequence). V was trimmed by 1 base and J by 6 bases, leaving 16 bases between them. CDR3 length: 14 residues. The CDR3 here is CAWSAATVVGEQYF. CDR3 nucleotides: TGTGCCTGGAGTGCTGCGACAGTGGTAGGCGAGCAGTACTTC.

CDR3 nucleotides: TGTGCCTGGAGTGTACTTGGGGGAGTTAAGACCCAGTACTTC. Translated, it gives CAWSVLGGVKTQYF. The chain uses TRBV30 and TRBJ2-5, with D perhaps being TRBD1 or TRBD2 (5 bases each). Germline-derived CDR1 and CDR2 are GTSNPN and SVGIG (reference sequence). The germline V and J ends were trimmed by 0 bases and 6 bases, with 14 bases remaining between them. The CDR3 has 14 residues.

V gene TRBV28 combines with J gene TRBJ1-2, with TRBD1 matching 7 bases. The CDR3 has 12 residues. Trimming removed 6 bases from V and 14 bases from J; junction bases left unmatched: 12. The germline CDR1 and CDR2 sequences are MDHEN and SYDVKM. CDR3 protein: CASSWEGGLRTF. CDR3 in DNA: TGTGCCAGCAGCTGGGAAGGGGGCTTGCGAACCTTC.

This clone was seen a single time. The chain uses TRBV5-1 and TRBJ2-7; D call uncertain. CDR1 is SGHRS, CDR2 YFSETQ, per germline. V shed 1 base and J shed 3 bases, with 14 bases lying between them. The CDR3 extends over 15 amino acids. CDR3 DNA: TGCGCCAGCAGCTTGTGGAGCGCTGGATACTACGAGCAGTACTTC. Translated, it gives CASSLWSAGYYEQYF. Using reference TRBV5-1 and TRBJ2-7 for the parts outside the CDR3, the full variable domain is KAGVTQTPRYLIKTRGQQVTLSCSPISGHRSVSWYQQTPGQGLQFLFEYFSETQRNKGNFPGRFSGRQFSNSRSEMNVSTLELGDSALYLCASSLWSAGYYEQYFGPGTRLTVT.

The chain is built from TRBV2 and TRBJ2-5, with D maybe TRBD2 (6 bases). This CDR3 has 11 residues. CDR1 and CDR2 from the germline V gene are SNHLY and FYNNEI. CDR3 loop: CAPGLEETQYF. CDR3 sequence (DNA): TGTGCGCCGGGACTCGAAGAGACCCAGTACTTC.

The chain employs TRBV23-1 and TRBJ2-7; 9 bases fit TRBD1. TRBV23-1 is classed as an ORF, of uncertain function. V lost 2 bases to trimming and J lost 2 bases; unmatched junction nucleotides: 7. The CDR3 consists of 16 residues. CDR3 residues: CASSQPLGQGTYEQYF. CDR3 in DNA: TGCGCCAGCAGTCAACCCCTCGGACAGGGGACCTACGAGCAGTACTTC.

The gene calls are TRBV10-3 and TRBJ1-1; D is undetermined. Germline V CDR1 and CDR2: ENHRY, SYGVKD. The CDR3 runs 11 residues. Deletions cut 8 bases from V and 1 base from J, with 5 bases between. The CDR3 sequence: CAIRENTEAFF. In DNA form, the CDR3 reads TGTGCCATCCGAGAGAACACTGAAGCTTTCTTT.

The chain has TRBV4-2 and TRBJ2-3; TRBD1 is a possible D gene (5 bases). The CDR3 is 15 amino acids. CDR1 and CDR2 (germline): LGHNA, YNFKEQ. V lost 0 bases and J 14 bases, leaving 21 bases between the germline ends. The CDR3 DNA reads as TGTGCCAGCAGCCAAGATCAGGGAAGCAGTCTCCGCATGTATTTT. This sequence encodes CASSQDQGSSLRMYF.

V usage is TRBV5-5 and J usage is TRBJ2-7; D gene ambiguous. Trimming removed 4 bases from V and 4 bases from J, with 6 bases in between. The germline V gene has CDR1 SGHKS and CDR2 YYEKEE (reference sequence). This CDR3 spans 11 amino acids. CDR3 in amino acids: CASSQQYEQYF. The CDR3 DNA reads TGTGCCAGCAGCCAACAATACGAGCAGTACTTC.

This clone appeared a few times. V usage is TRBV6-5 and J usage is TRBJ2-5, with 7 bases matching TRBD2. The germline gives CDR1 MNHEY, CDR2 SVGAGI. The CDR3 totals 14 residues. Trimming removed 7 bases from V and 1 base from J; junction bases left unmatched: 6. The CDR3 is CASTDSGTQETQYF. CDR3 sequence (DNA): TGTGCCAGCACCGACAGCGGGACCCAAGAGACCCAGTACTTC.

The V call is TRBV11-3, the J call TRBJ2-3; the match to TRBD2 covers 7 bases. Losses at the gene ends were 5 bases for V and 3 bases for J; bases not matched to a gene: 8. The germline V gene encodes CDR1 SGHNT and CDR2 YENEEA. This CDR3 spans 15 amino acids. The CDR3 bases are TGTGCCAGCAGCCGAGGCGGGAGAGGTACAGATACGCAGTATTTT. It specifies CASSRGGRGTDTQYF. Combining the CDR3 with reference TRBV11-3 and TRBJ2-3 gives the whole variable domain EAGVVQSPRYKIIEKKQPVAFWCNPISGHNTLYWYLQNLGQGPELLIRYENEEAVDDSQLPKDRFSAERLKGVDSTLKIQPAELGDSAVYLCASSRGGRGTDTQYFGPGTRLTVL.

The V and J genes are TRBV7-3 and TRBJ2-1, with 9 nucleotides matching TRBD2. With 5 bases clipped from V and 10 bases from J, the junction kept 3 bases outside the gene matches. The CDR3 length is 12 residues. Germline V CDR1 and CDR2: SGHTA, FQGTGA. The CDR3 reads CASSPGTSEQFF. CDR3 sequence (DNA): TGTGCCAGCAGCCCCGGGACTAGCGAGCAGTTCTTC. The variable domain in full, completed from reference TRBV7-3 and TRBJ2-1, reads GAGVSQTPSNKVTEKGKYVELRCDPISGHTALYWYRQSLGQGPEFLIYFQGTGAADDSGLPNDRFFAVRPEGSVSTLKIQRTERGDSAVYLCASSPGTSEQFFGPGTRLTVL.

This clone is a singleton in its sample. The chain couples TRBV29-1 to TRBJ1-2; no definite D call. Germline V CDR1 and CDR2: SQVTM, ANQGSEA. The V end was cut by 4 bases, the J end by 2 bases, with 11 bases between. The CDR3 covers 13 residues. The CDR3 coding sequence is TGCAGCGTTGCGCCATCGGGGAACTATGGCTACACCTTC. Translated: CSVAPSGNYGYTF.

This clone is a singleton in its sample. This chain joins TRBV12-2 and TRBJ2-7. TRBV12-2 is described as a pseudogene. The CDR3 spans 14 residues. The DNA of the CDR3 is TGTGCAAGTCGCCTCTCAGGTAGGGATTACGAGCAGTACTTC. It codes for CASRLSGRDYEQYF.

J is TRBJ2-6 and V is TRBV6-6; D unclear. The CDR3 covers 15 residues. The V and J ends lost 2 bases and 0 bases respectively, with 5 bases between them. CDR1 is MNHNY, CDR2 SVGAGI, per germline (reference sequence). Here the CDR3 DNA reads TGTGCCAGCAGTTACAGTAACTCTGGGGCCAACGTCCTGACTTTC. As protein: CASSYSNSGANVLTF.

In this sample, this clone turned up a few times. The gene calls are TRBV9 and TRBJ2-7, with 12 positions matching TRBD2. V dropped 4 bases and J dropped 2; count of bases not matched to a gene: 1. This CDR3 has 14 amino acids. CDR1 is SGDLS and CDR2 is YYNGEE in the germline V gene. The CDR3 region has the DNA TGTGCCAGCAGCCGGACTAGCGGGGCCTACGAGCAGTACTTC. Its translation is CASSRTSGAYEQYF.

This chain links TRBV5-4 with TRBJ2-7, with TRBD1 matching 8 bases. V shed 4 bases, J shed 5 bases, and the junction held 8 bases outside the gene matches. Germline values: CDR1 SGHNT, CDR2 YYREEE (reference sequence). The CDR3 covers 14 residues. The CDR3 DNA reads as TGTGCCAGCAGCCGTGCGGACAGGGCCCACGAGCAGTACTTC. Its translation: CASSRADRAHEQYF.

The V and J genes are TRBV28 and TRBJ2-7; perhaps TRBD1 as D (6 bases). Trimming took off 7 bases at V and 1 base at J, with 8 bases between the two ends. The CDR3 covers 12 residues. Germline assignment: CDR1 MDHEN and CDR2 SYDVKM. DNA of the CDR3: TGTGCCAGCAAGGACAGATCCTACGAGCAGTACTTC. Translation gives CASKDRSYEQYF. Full variable domain (remainder filled in from reference TRBV28 and TRBJ2-7): DVKVTQSSRYLVKRTGEKVFLECVQDMDHENMFWYRQDPGLGLRLIYFSYDVKMKEKGDIPEGYSVSREKKERFSLILESASTNQTSMYLCASKDRSYEQYFGPGTRLTVT.